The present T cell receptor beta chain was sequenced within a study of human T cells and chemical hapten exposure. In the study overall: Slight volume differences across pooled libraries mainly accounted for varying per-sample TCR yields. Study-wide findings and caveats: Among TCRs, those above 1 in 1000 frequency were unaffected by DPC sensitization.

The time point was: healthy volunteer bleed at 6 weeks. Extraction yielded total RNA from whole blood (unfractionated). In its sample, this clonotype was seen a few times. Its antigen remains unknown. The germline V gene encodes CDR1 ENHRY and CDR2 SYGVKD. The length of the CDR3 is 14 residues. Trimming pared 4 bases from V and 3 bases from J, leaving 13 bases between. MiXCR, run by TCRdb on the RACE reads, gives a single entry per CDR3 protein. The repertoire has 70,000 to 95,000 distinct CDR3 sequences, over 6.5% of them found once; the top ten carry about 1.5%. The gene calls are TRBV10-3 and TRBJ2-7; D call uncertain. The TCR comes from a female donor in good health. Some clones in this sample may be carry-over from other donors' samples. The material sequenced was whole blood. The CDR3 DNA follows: TGTGCCATCAGTGGAGTTGAGGTCCTCTACGAGCAGTACTTC. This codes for CAISGVEVLYEQYF.